A single sample gave rise to the 12 T cell receptor beta chains below, sequenced in a study of T cells in tuberculosis. TCRdb's table, derived via immunoSEQ multiplex PCR, lists solely in-frame clones and lacks some. Here the sample spans over 25,000 clones, approximately 90% being singletons. Time point reported: new active TB diagnosis, blood taken before or within 7 days of starting treatment. The specimen was PBMCs, collected at tuberculosis diagnosis. The receptors derive from an adult with tuberculosis.

V and J are TRBV14 and TRBJ2-3; perhaps TRBD1 as D (5 bases). CDR3 length equals 16 residues. Looked up from germline, CDR1 is SGHDN and CDR2 is FVKESK. V shed 3 bases and J shed 1 base, with 14 bases lying between them. The CDR3 is CASSHDGQRRTDTQYF. The CDR3 region has the DNA TGTGCCAGCAGCCATGACGGACAAAGACGCACAGATACGCAGTATTTT.

This chain connects TRBV20-1 to TRBJ1-1; D call uncertain. The V gene's germline CDR1 is DFQATT and CDR2 SNEGSKA (reference sequence). The V end was cut by 6 bases, the J end by 5 bases, with 10 bases between. The CDR3 sequence is 11 residues long. This chain's CDR3 is CSAEVKTEAFF. The CDR3 bases are TGCAGTGCCGAGGTAAAGACTGAAGCTTTCTTT.

V usage is TRBV19 and J usage is TRBJ2-5; 10 bases map to TRBD1. There are 13 residues in the CDR3. The junction had 2 bases not matched to a gene; V was cut back by 6 bases and J by 4 bases. The germline V gene has CDR1 LNHDA and CDR2 SQIVND (reference sequence). The CDR3 DNA sequence: TGTGCCAGTAGACGGACAGGGGGAGAGACCCAGTACTTC. It yields the protein CASRRTGGETQYF.

The chain uses TRBV18 and TRBJ1-2; weak D call: TRBD1 (6 bases). CDR3 length: 14 amino acids. Trimming left V 1 base short and J 6 bases short, with 12 bases between. The germline CDR1 and CDR2 sequences are KGHSH and LQKENI. DNA of the CDR3: TGTGCCAGCTCACCACGACAGGAGGTAGATGGCTACACCTTC. Amino acid sequence: CASSPRQEVDGYTF.

The CDR3 DNA reads as TGCGCCAGCAGCTTGGCTGAGAGCTCCTACAATGAGCAGTTCTTC. Its protein is CASSLAESSYNEQFF. The chain employs TRBV5-1 and TRBJ2-1, with D uncertain. Between the trimmed V and J ends, which lost 0 bases and 0 bases, there was a span of 7 bases. The CDR3 is 15 amino acids. Germline V gives CDR1 SGHRS, CDR2 YFSETQ.

The V gene is TRBV7-8, the J gene TRBJ1-4, with a tentative D call TRBD1 (6 bases). The CDR3 covers 13 residues. V was trimmed by 4 bases and J by 8 bases, leaving 11 bases between them. Germline CDR1 is SGHVS and CDR2 is FQNEAQ. CDR3 region: CASSYGTPEKLFF. DNA for the CDR3: TGTGCCAGCAGCTACGGGACACCCGAAAAACTGTTTTTT.

The chain couples TRBV7-2 to TRBJ1-2; D gene uncertain. This CDR3 contains 15 residues. Trimming removed 5 bases at V and 3 bases at J, with 16 bases between. Germline V gene lookup returns CDR1 SGHTA and CDR2 FQGNSA. Here the CDR3 reads CASSPYEGGDYGYTF. DNA of the CDR3: TGTGCCAGCAGCCCGTACGAGGGAGGTGACTATGGCTACACCTTC.

The chain links TRBV10-3 to TRBJ2-1, with TRBD2 matching over 12 bases. V was pared by 5 bases and J by 7 bases, with 3 bases of the junction left unmatched. This CDR3 is 14 amino acids long. CDR1 and CDR2 from the germline V gene are ENHRY and SYGVKD. The CDR3 bases are TGTGCCATCAGTCTAGCGGGAGGGAATAATGAGCAGTTCTTC. It is translated as CAISLAGGNNEQFF.

The rearrangement links TRBV7-9 to TRBJ1-5, with D possibly being TRBD1 (5 bases). In germline, CDR1 is SEHNR, CDR2 FQNEAQ (reference sequence). V lost 6 bases and J lost 0, with 12 bases in between. The CDR3 totals 15 residues. The CDR3 loop is CASSPDRTSNQPQHF. In DNA, the CDR3 is TGTGCCAGCAGTCCCGACAGAACTAGCAATCAGCCCCAGCATTTT. Complete variable domain (other parts from reference TRBV7-9 and TRBJ1-5): DTGVSQNPRHKITKRGQNVTFRCDPISEHNRLYWYRQTLGQGPEFLTYFQNEAQLEKSRLLSDRFSAERPKGSFSTLEIQRTEQGDSAMYLCASSPDRTSNQPQHFGDGTRLSIL.

The V gene is TRBV7-2, the J gene TRBJ1-2; TRBD1 might be the D (6 bases). This CDR3 has 14 amino acids. Per germline, CDR1 SGHTA and CDR2 FQGNSA. Trimming took off 2 bases at V and 6 bases at J, with 13 bases between the two ends. CDR3 amino acids: CASSLRPGAHGYTF. The CDR3 DNA sequence: TGTGCCAGCAGCTTACGCCCAGGGGCGCATGGCTACACCTTC.

V gene TRBV25-1 combines with J gene TRBJ2-7, with TRBD2 matching over 7 bases. Germline V CDR1 and CDR2: MGHDK, SYGVNS. Trimming at V came to 7 bases and at J to 6 bases, leaving 12 bases not matched to a gene. The CDR3 is 14 residues long. CDR3 protein: CASTFSRSGGEQYF. The CDR3 nucleotides are TGTGCCAGCACCTTTTCTAGATCGGGGGGCGAGCAGTACTTC.

The rearrangement links TRBV11-2 to TRBJ1-1; possible D gene TRBD1, 5 bases. The CDR3 extends over 16 amino acids. Germline CDR1 is SGHAT and CDR2 is FQNNGV. Trimming shortened V by 0 bases and J by 4 bases, and 15 bases separated the two germline ends. CDR3 bases: TGTGCCAGCAGCTTAGATCCGGCAGGGTTTCTCACTGAAGCTTTCTTT. Residues: CASSLDPAGFLTEAFF.